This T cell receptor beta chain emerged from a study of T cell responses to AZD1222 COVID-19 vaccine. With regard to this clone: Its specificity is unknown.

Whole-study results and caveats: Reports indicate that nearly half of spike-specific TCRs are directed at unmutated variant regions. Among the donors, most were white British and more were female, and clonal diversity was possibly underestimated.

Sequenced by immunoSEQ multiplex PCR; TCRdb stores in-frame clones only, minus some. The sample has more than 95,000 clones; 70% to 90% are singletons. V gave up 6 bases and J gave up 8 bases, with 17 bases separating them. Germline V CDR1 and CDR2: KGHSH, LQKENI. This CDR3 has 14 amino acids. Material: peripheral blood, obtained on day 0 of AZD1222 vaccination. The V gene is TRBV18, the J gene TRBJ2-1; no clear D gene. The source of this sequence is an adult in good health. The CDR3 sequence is CASSPPAHYDEQFF. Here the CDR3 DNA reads TGTGCCAGCTCGCCCCCAGCCCATTACGATGAGCAGTTCTTC.